The rows below give T cell receptor beta chains drawn from one sample of a study of beta chain features in type 1 diabetes. Method: immunoSEQ multiplex PCR; TCRdb's copy keeps in-frame clones and lacks some. Altogether roughly 450,000 clones are present, about 10% being singletons, with the ten largest covering 0.04% to 0.05%. The sample consisted of naive CD4+ T cells from blood. Receptor source: a woman under 30 in good health. CDR3s include the opening cysteine and the closing phenylalanine or tryptophan. A D gene is named only where the DNA matches it firmly. Where a row states a size, it is once, few, many or the class of an expanded clone; other rows omit it.

V	J	size	D	DNA	CDR3
TRBV10-3	TRBJ2-5	few	TRBD2	TGTGCCATCAGTGATAGCGGGGGGCAAGAGACCCAGTACTTC	CAISDSGGQETQYF
TRBV28	TRBJ2-1	-	-	TGTGCCAGCAGTCCCCTACGGGGGCGGAATGAGCAGTTCTTC	CASSPLRGRNEQFF
TRBV30	TRBJ2-3	-	TRBD2	TGTGCCTGGAGTAGCGGGAGGGCGTATACGCAGTATTTT	CAWSSGRAYTQYF
TRBV19	TRBJ1-5	once	-	TGTGCCAGTAGTATACAGGCTGGGCAGCCCCAGCATTTT	CASSIQAGQPQHF
TRBV14	TRBJ1-6	few	TRBD1	TGTGCCAGCAGGAGCACTCAGGGGGCGAATTCACCCCTCCACTTT	CASRSTQGANSPLHF
TRBV4-2	TRBJ2-1	-	-	TGTGCCAGCAGCCAAGCAGCAATGGTGTCCTACAATGAGCAGTTCTTC	CASSQAAMVSYNEQFF
TRBV9	TRBJ1-5	-	-	TGTGCCAGCAGCGGAAGGAGAGGCTTCAATAGCAATCAGCCCCAGCATTTT	CASSGRRGFNSNQPQHF
TRBV7-3	TRBJ2-6	-	-	TGTGCCAGCAGCTCTAACGGAGCCTCTGGGGCCAACGTCCTGACTTTC	CASSSNGASGANVLTF
TRBV27	TRBJ2-2	-	-	TGTGCCAGCAGTTTATTGATAGGGAACACCGGGGAGCTGTTTTTT	CASSLLIGNTGELFF
TRBV7-9	TRBJ2-1	-	TRBD1	TGTGCCAGCAGCCCCGGACAGGCATGGGTTGAGCAGTTCTTC	CASSPGQAWVEQFF
TRBV14	TRBJ2-2	few	-	TGTGCCAGCAGCCAAACAGGACGAGCGAACACCGGGGAGCTGTTTTTT	CASSQTGRANTGELFF
TRBV9	TRBJ1-1	-	-	TGTGCCAGCAGCGTAGCTGGCCTGGGGGTGGCTTTCTTT	CASSVAGLGVAFF
TRBV9	TRBJ1-3	-	-	TGTGCCAGCAGCGTAGCTGTGTCTAACTCTGGAAACACCATATATTTT	CASSVAVSNSGNTIYF
TRBV15	TRBJ2-7	-	-	TGTGCCACCAGCAAAGGGGGGAATGCCTACGAGCAGTACTTC	CATSKGGNAYEQYF
TRBV21-1	TRBJ2-3	few	-	TGTGCCAGCAGCAAATCCCCACAGAGGAACGGCACAGATACGCAGTATTTT	CASSKSPQRNGTDTQYF
TRBV2	TRBJ1-2	-	TRBD1	TGTGCCAGCACCAGACCGGGACAGGGGCATGGCTACACCTTC	CASTRPGQGHGYTF
TRBV30	TRBJ2-3	few	-	TGTGCCTGGACCCTTGCTCGCTGGACGAGCACAGATACGCAGTATTTT	CAWTLARWTSTDTQYF
TRBV10-3	TRBJ2-7	-	TRBD2	TGTGCCATCACGGAAGGCGGGAGCCCCACCTACGAGCAGTACTTC	CAITEGGSPTYEQYF
TRBV6-5	TRBJ2-7	-	-	TGTGCCAGCAGTCGCCAGCCCGCCTACGAGCAGTACTTC	CASSRQPAYEQYF
TRBV9	TRBJ1-3	-	-	TGTGCCAGCAGCGTAGCTGGCCAGACTGGAAACACCATATATTTT	CASSVAGQTGNTIYF
TRBV4-1	TRBJ2-4	few	-	TGCGCCAGCAGCCAAATAGGGTTAGCCAAAAACATTCAGTACTTC	CASSQIGLAKNIQYF
TRBV19	TRBJ2-1	-	-	TGTGCCAGTAGTATAGCCAGCTACAGGGATCTGTACAATGAGCAGTTCTTC	CASSIASYRDLYNEQFF
TRBV21-1	TRBJ2-1	-	-	TGTGCCAGCAGCAAAGCGAAGAGCCAGCAGTTCTTC	CASSKAKSQQFF
TRBV28	TRBJ2-4	few	TRBD1	TGTGCCAGCAGTGACCAGGGGGCACGAGCCAAAAACATTCAGTACTTC	CASSDQGARAKNIQYF
TRBV29-1	TRBJ1-2	many	-	TGCAGCTCGCAGCAGGGTGATGGCTACACCTTC	CSSQQGDGYTF
TRBV2	TRBJ2-5	-	-	TGTGCCAGCACCGAAGAGTTCCAAGAGACCCAGTACTTC	CASTEEFQETQYF
TRBV28	TRBJ2-3	few	TRBD1	TGTGCCAGCACCGACAGGGATTACAGGTTGGGAACAGATACGCAGTATTTT	CASTDRDYRLGTDTQYF
TRBV30	TRBJ1-5	-	-	TGTGCCTGGAAAGGACGGCTAAATCAGCCCCAGCATTTT	CAWKGRLNQPQHF
TRBV18	TRBJ2-1	few	-	TGTGCCAGCTCACCAGGCTTGGACAGCTCCTACAATGAGCAGTTCTTC	CASSPGLDSSYNEQFF
TRBV7-9	TRBJ2-7	-	-	TGTGCCAGCAGCTTAGGGGAGTCCTACGAGCAGTACTTC	CASSLGESYEQYF
TRBV7-2	TRBJ1-2	few	-	TGTGCCAGCAGTCCCGGGACAACTAACTATGGCTACACCTTC	CASSPGTTNYGYTF
TRBV9	TRBJ2-7	few	-	TGTGCCAGCAGCGTAGACGGTAGCTCCTACGAGCAGTACTTC	CASSVDGSSYEQYF
TRBV7-9	TRBJ2-1	few	-	TGTGCCAGCAGCTTAGTCACCTACAATGAGCAGTTCTTC	CASSLVTYNEQFF
TRBV7-3	TRBJ2-6	-	-	TGTGCCAGCAGCTTGGAAAGAGACGCGAATGGGGCCAACGTCCTGACTTTC	CASSLERDANGANVLTF
TRBV5-6	TRBJ2-5	few	-	TGTGCCAGCAGCTATCGGGAGACCCAGTACTTC	CASSYRETQYF
TRBV28	TRBJ2-5	-	TRBD1	TGTGCCAGCACCGACAGGGGGCGAAAGACCCAGTACTTC	CASTDRGRKTQYF
TRBV9	TRBJ2-1	few	-	TGTGCCAGCAGCGTAGCAGCACAGGGCGATGAGCAGTTCTTC	CASSVAAQGDEQFF
TRBV30	TRBJ2-1	few	TRBD1	TGTGCCTGGGCCGACAGGGTTAATGAGCAGTTCTTC	CAWADRVNEQFF
TRBV2	TRBJ2-4	-	-	TGTGCCAGCGAATTCAAGAGGTTGAAACAGGCCAAAAACATTCAGTACTTC	CASEFKRLKQAKNIQYF
TRBV7-2	TRBJ2-4	few	-	TGTGCCAGCAGCTTAGGTCAGGGTTCCCTAAGCAAAAACATTCAGTACTTC	CASSLGQGSLSKNIQYF
TRBV7-2	TRBJ1-5	-	-	TGTGCCAGCAGCTTTTCGGGGACGCAGCCCCAGCATTTT	CASSFSGTQPQHF
TRBV7-9	TRBJ2-1	few	TRBD1	TGTGCCAGCAGCCCGGGACAGGGAAAGCAGTTCTTC	CASSPGQGKQFF
TRBV7-9	TRBJ2-2	-	-	TGTGCCAGCAGGAGTTTTAGGGGTCAGACCGGGGAGCTGTTTTTT	CASRSFRGQTGELFF
TRBV7-9	TRBJ1-2	few	TRBD1	TGTGCCAGCAGCTTAGCGTCCCACCGGGACAGGGGCTATGGCTACACCTTC	CASSLASHRDRGYGYTF
TRBV9	TRBJ2-7	-	-	TGTGCCAGCAGCGTATTGCTCCTCGGGTACGAGCAGTACTTC	CASSVLLLGYEQYF
TRBV4-1	TRBJ2-1	few	-	TGCGCCAGCAGCCAACCCGGTCGCGTTCGGGCCAATGAGCAGTTCTTC	CASSQPGRVRANEQFF